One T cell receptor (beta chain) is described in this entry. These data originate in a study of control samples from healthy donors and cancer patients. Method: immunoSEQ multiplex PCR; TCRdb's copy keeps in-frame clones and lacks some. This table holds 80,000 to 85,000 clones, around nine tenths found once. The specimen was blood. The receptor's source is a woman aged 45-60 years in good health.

CDR3 in DNA: TGTGCCAGCAGCTTAGAAAAGGTGGGCGACGGCTACACCTTC. This sequence encodes CASSLEKVGDGYTF. The chain carries TRBV7-9 and TRBJ1-2, with unresolved D. Germline CDR1 and CDR2: SEHNR and FQNEAQ (reference sequence). The germline V and J ends were trimmed by 1 base and 8 bases, with 14 bases remaining between them. CDR3 size: 14 residues.